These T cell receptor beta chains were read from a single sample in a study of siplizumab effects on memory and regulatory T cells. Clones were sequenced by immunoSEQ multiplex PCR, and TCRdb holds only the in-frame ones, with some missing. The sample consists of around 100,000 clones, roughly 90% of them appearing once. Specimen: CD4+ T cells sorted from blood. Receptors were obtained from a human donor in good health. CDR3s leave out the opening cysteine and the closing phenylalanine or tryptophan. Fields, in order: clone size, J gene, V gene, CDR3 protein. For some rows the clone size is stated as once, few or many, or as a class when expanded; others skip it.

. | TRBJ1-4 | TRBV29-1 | SVRDREINEKLF
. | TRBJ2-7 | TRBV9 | ASSADPRTYEQY
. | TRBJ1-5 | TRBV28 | ASSLRGYNQPQH
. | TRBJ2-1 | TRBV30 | AWTRLRLKGYNEQF
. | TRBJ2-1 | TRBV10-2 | ASTPTGTVNEQF
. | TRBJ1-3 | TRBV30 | AWRAGVFSGNTIY
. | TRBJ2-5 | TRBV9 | ASSVASEETQY
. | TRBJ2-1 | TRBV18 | ASSPLTVLYNEQF
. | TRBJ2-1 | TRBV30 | AWSLNPSGRTPYNEQF
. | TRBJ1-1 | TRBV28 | ASSIDTLNTEAF
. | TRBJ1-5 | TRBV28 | ASSSEGRGWSNQPQH
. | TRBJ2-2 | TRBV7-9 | ASSHRTPANTGELF
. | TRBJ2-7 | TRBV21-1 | ASSERGTTDYEQY
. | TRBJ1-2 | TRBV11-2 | ASSPTRGSKNPYGYT
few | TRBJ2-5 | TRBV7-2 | ASSLDPPGLNKETQY
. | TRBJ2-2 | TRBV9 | ASSVWGSGELF
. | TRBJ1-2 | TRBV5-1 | ASSLTGLLGLSYGYT
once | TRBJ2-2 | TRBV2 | ASKAPPNTGELF
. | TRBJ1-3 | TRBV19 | EGGGNTIY
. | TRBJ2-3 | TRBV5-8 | ASSLAVVVTDTQY
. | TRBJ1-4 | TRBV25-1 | ASSGRDRGLSNEKLF
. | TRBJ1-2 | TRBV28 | ASRTGPGTGKDGYT
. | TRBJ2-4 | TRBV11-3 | ASGMRGDIQY
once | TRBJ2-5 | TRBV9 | ASSQTGSRETQY
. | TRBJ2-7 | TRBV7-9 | ASSLNYEQY
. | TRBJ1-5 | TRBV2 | ASRGGSVYSNQPQH
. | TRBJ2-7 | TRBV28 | ASSAVTVSYEQY
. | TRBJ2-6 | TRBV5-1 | ASSLAGSGVSGANVLT
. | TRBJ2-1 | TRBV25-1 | ASSGRGYNEQF
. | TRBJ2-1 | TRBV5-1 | ASSLVWYEQF
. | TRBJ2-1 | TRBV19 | ARRKTRFVAYNEQF
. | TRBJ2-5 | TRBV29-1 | SVPRGGGRETQY
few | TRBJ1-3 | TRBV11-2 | ASRGDSHSGNTIY